One and the same sample provided the 14 T cell receptor beta chains below, sequenced in a study of PD-1 blockade in classical Hodgkin lymphoma. Assay: immunoSEQ multiplex PCR; the TCRdb copy retains only in-frame clones and omits some. Of roughly 41,000 clones listed, almost 90% are singletons. All patients relapsed after autologous stem cell transplantation, and brentuximab vedotin exposure varied. The source was peripheral blood mononuclear cells (PBMCs), collected before the second cycle of nivolumab. All receptors come from a human donor with classical Hodgkin lymphoma.

The rearrangement joins TRBV9 to TRBJ1-4, with D possibly matching TRBD1 (5 bases). Germline CDR1 and CDR2: SGDLS and YYNGEE. V dropped 4 bases and J dropped 3 bases, with 19 bases sitting between them. The CDR3 has 17 residues. CDR3 bases: TGTGCCAGCAGCCTTGGGGGAGAGCGGGCCCCTAATGAAAAACTGTTTTTT. Protein sequence: CASSLGGERAPNEKLFF. The entire variable domain, with the rest obtained from reference TRBV9 and TRBJ1-4, is as follows: DSGVTQTPKHLITATGQRVTLRCSPRSGDLSVYWYQQSLDQGLQFLIQYYNGEERAKGNILERFSAQQFPDLHSELNLSSLELGDSALYFCASSLGGERAPNEKLFFGSGTQLSVL.

The sample holds one count of this clone. The chain carries TRBV7-9 and TRBJ2-1; D not certain. The CDR3 loop spans 13 amino acids. Germline V lookup: CDR1 SEHNR, CDR2 FQNEAQ (reference sequence). V lost 1 base to trimming and J lost 7 bases, with 8 bases between them. DNA of the CDR3: TGTGCCAGCAGCTTAGGGTCCTTAAATGAGCAGTTCTTC. Protein product: CASSLGSLNEQFF.

V usage is TRBV20-1 and J usage is TRBJ1-2; weak D call: TRBD1 (5 bases). The V end was cut by 5 bases, the J end by 8 bases, with 9 bases between. The CDR3 spans 10 residues. The V gene's germline CDR1 is DFQATT and CDR2 SNEGSKA (reference sequence). This CDR3 reads CSAPTEGYTF. In DNA, the CDR3 is TGCAGTGCTCCGACAGAAGGCTACACCTTC.

This chain links TRBV27 with TRBJ1-2, with 11 bases fitting TRBD1. The J segment lost 3 bases and the V segment lost 0 bases, leaving 9 bases of the junction unmatched. Germline V CDR1 and CDR2: MNHEY, SMNVEV (reference sequence). CDR3 length: 18 residues. The CDR3 DNA reads TGTGCCAGCAGTTTATCGATCCAGGGACAGGGGGACGACTATGGCTACACCTTC. Amino acid sequence: CASSLSIQGQGDDYGYTF.

The gene calls are TRBV2 and TRBJ2-1; TRBD2 might be the D (7 bases). Germline V lookup: CDR1 SNHLY, CDR2 FYNNEI. Trimming left V 8 bases short and J 4 bases short, with 21 bases between. The CDR3 extends over 16 amino acids. The CDR3 DNA sequence: TGTGCCAGCCGCAGGGGAGGGGGGTTTGGTTACAATGAGCAGTTCTTC. Translated: CASRRGGGFGYNEQFF.

The genes are TRBV5-1 and TRBJ2-3, with D possibly TRBD2 on 5 matching bases. V shed 4 bases and J shed 4 bases, with 19 bases lying between them. Germline V CDR1 and CDR2: SGHRS, YFSETQ. The CDR3 covers 16 residues. As DNA, the CDR3 is TGCGCCAGCAGCAGGTTAGCTAGCTCAGACCCAGATACGCAGTATTTT. Protein product: CASSRLASSDPDTQYF.

The genes are TRBV10-3 and TRBJ2-1; D ambiguous. Between the trimmed V and J ends, which lost 7 bases and 9 bases, there was a span of 16 bases. Germline loops: CDR1 ENHRY, CDR2 SYGVKD. The CDR3 is 13 amino acids. CDR3 sequence (DNA): TGTGCCATCAAAGAGGACGCGGCAGCTGAGCAGTTCTTC. It yields the protein CAIKEDAAAEQFF.

This clone was observed a handful of times. The chain uses TRBV5-1 and TRBJ1-5; D unresolved. CDR1 and CDR2 from the germline V gene are SGHRS and YFSETQ. V gave up 0 bases and J gave up 6 bases, with 7 bases separating them. The CDR3 covers 13 residues. The CDR3 here is CASSLGGSQPQHF. Here the CDR3 DNA reads TGCGCCAGCAGCTTGGGAGGGTCTCAGCCCCAGCATTTT.

V gene TRBV13 combines with J gene TRBJ2-1; the D is unclear. The CDR3 extends over 14 amino acids. CDR1 is PRHDT and CDR2 is FYEKMQ in the germline V gene (reference sequence). V lost 0 bases, J lost 9 bases, and 12 bases lay in between. The CDR3 DNA sequence: TGTGCCAGCAGCTTAGGCTGGGTAGACACTGAGCAGTTCTTC. As protein: CASSLGWVDTEQFF.

The V gene is TRBV7-8, the J gene TRBJ1-2, with D unclear. Germline loops: CDR1 SGHVS, CDR2 FQNEAQ. Trimming stripped 1 base from V and 3 bases from J, with 6 bases between. CDR3 length: 13 amino acids. The CDR3 sequence: CASSLGVYYGYTF. CDR3 coding DNA: TGTGCCAGCAGCTTAGGGGTATACTATGGCTACACCTTC.

The chain joins TRBV13 to TRBJ1-1; TRBD1 aligns across 7 bases. The CDR3 sequence is 15 residues long. J gave up 3 bases and V 4 bases, and 8 bases lay outside the gene matches. In germline, CDR1 is PRHDT, CDR2 FYEKMQ (reference sequence). CDR3 loop: CASSSTPQGYTEAFF. DNA of the CDR3: TGTGCCAGCAGCTCGACCCCACAGGGGTACACTGAAGCTTTCTTT.

V is TRBV2 and J is TRBJ2-2; possibly TRBD1 or TRBD2 for D (5 bases each). Germline V gene data show CDR1 as SNHLY and CDR2 as FYNNEI. Trimming took off 4 bases at V and 5 bases at J, with 11 bases between the two ends. The CDR3 totals 14 residues. In nucleotides, the CDR3 is TGTGCCAGCAGTGTGGGCGAGGGGACCGGGGAGCTGTTTTTT. Its protein is CASSVGEGTGELFF.

In this sample, this clone turned up a few times. This chain connects TRBV7-9 to TRBJ2-7; TRBD2 is a possible D gene (6 bases). The ends were cut back, 5 bases at V and 2 bases at J, with 25 bases in the middle. Germline V gene sequence: CDR1 SEHNR, CDR2 FQNEAQ (reference sequence). The CDR3 has 18 amino acids. The CDR3: CASSQRPGEAGVPYEQYF. CDR3 in DNA: TGTGCCAGCAGCCAAAGGCCGGGGGAGGCGGGCGTTCCCTACGAGCAGTACTTC.

The chain links TRBV5-6 to TRBJ2-3, with D possibly TRBD2 on 5 matching bases. Trimming cost V 1 base and J 2 bases, with 8 bases left between them. The CDR3 extends over 14 amino acids. The germline gives CDR1 SGHDT, CDR2 YYEEEE. The DNA of the CDR3 is TGTGCCAGCAGCTTGAGCGGAACCACAGATACGCAGTATTTT. Residues: CASSLSGTTDTQYF.